This TCR beta chain was found in a study of T cell responses to AZD1222 COVID-19 vaccine. Findings of the study overall: When two AZD1222 doses had been given, Spike-specific TCR breadth and depth rose.

A word on this clone: Its antigen is undetermined.

CDR1 and CDR2 (germline): SGHNT, YYREEE (reference sequence). Trimming cost V 4 bases and J 3 bases, with 17 bases left between them. This CDR3 is 15 amino acids long. Profiled with immunoSEQ multiplex PCR; TCRdb holds only in-frame clones, not every one. The table has 100,000 or so clones, roughly 87% seen once. The receptor was isolated from an adult who received the AZD1222 COVID-19 vaccine. The chain couples TRBV5-4 to TRBJ2-7, with D possibly matching TRBD2 (5 bases). The sequenced sample was peripheral blood, obtained 28 days after the second AZD1222 dose. DNA for the CDR3: TGTGCCAGCAGCGGAGGAGACCCAGCCAGCTACGAGCAGTACTTC. This translates into CASSGGDPASYEQYF.